The rows below give T cell receptor beta chains drawn from one sample of a study of early T cells in non-severe SARS-CoV-2 infection. Via MiXCR, TCRdb re-called the 5' RACE reads, giving one row per CDR3 protein. Of about 59,000 distinct CDR3 sequences listed, 13% were seen once; the top ten hold approximately 8.5%. Sequenced material: whole blood, taken at baseline. The receptors derive from an adult who was a healthcare worker with PCR-confirmed SARS-CoV-2 infection or an uninfected control (not recorded which). The CDR3 runs from the conserved cysteine through the conserved F or W. Each record gives: J gene, V gene, clone size, D gene, CDR3 DNA, CDR3 protein. The D gene is left open where the match is weak. Expanded clones are given a class, and other clones once, few, many or no size at all.

j_gene: TRBJ2-3
v_gene: TRBV24-1
abundance: .
d_gene: .
CDR3nt: TGTGCCACCAGTGCGGGGCATACGCAGTATTTT
CDR3aa: CATSAGHTQYF

j_gene: TRBJ2-5
v_gene: TRBV20-1
abundance: few
d_gene: .
CDR3nt: TGCAGTCAGGGGATCCAAGAGACCCAGTACTTC
CDR3aa: CSQGIQETQYF

j_gene: TRBJ2-5
v_gene: TRBV5-1
abundance: few
d_gene: TRBD2
CDR3nt: TGCGCCAGCAGCCCCCGGACTAGCGGGGGAGGTGAGACCCAGTACTTC
CDR3aa: CASSPRTSGGGETQYF

j_gene: TRBJ2-3
v_gene: TRBV7-9
abundance: many
d_gene: .
CDR3nt: TGTGCCAGCAGCTTGCCGGACTTTCCCGCACGGGATACGCAGTATTTT
CDR3aa: CASSLPDFPARDTQYF

j_gene: TRBJ2-1
v_gene: TRBV4-3
abundance: .
d_gene: .
CDR3nt: TGCGCCAGCAGCCAAGAGGCCTTGGGGATGTTACATGAGCAGTTCTTC
CDR3aa: CASSQEALGMLHEQFF

j_gene: TRBJ2-7
v_gene: TRBV19
abundance: .
d_gene: .
CDR3nt: TGTGCCAGTTCTCAGGGGTTTCCTCCCAACGAGCAGTACTTC
CDR3aa: CASSQGFPPNEQYF

j_gene: TRBJ2-5
v_gene: TRBV7-6
abundance: .
d_gene: .
CDR3nt: TGTGCCAGCAGCTTGTTGTTACGGGGGCCCCAAGAGACCCAGTACTTC
CDR3aa: CASSLLLRGPQETQYF

j_gene: TRBJ1-2
v_gene: TRBV7-9
abundance: .
d_gene: .
CDR3nt: TGTGCCAGCAGCCCGCCGGCGTCCTATGGCTACACCTTC
CDR3aa: CASSPPASYGYTF

j_gene: TRBJ2-7
v_gene: TRBV10-1
abundance: .
d_gene: .
CDR3nt: TGCGCCAGCAGTGAATTAGGGGGTAGCGAGCAGTACTTC
CDR3aa: CASSELGGSEQYF

j_gene: TRBJ1-2
v_gene: TRBV7-2
abundance: .
d_gene: .
CDR3nt: TGTGCCAGCAGGGACAAGGGGGGCGCTAACTATGGCTACACCTTC
CDR3aa: CASRDKGGANYGYTF